One and the same sample provided the 15 T cell receptor beta chains below, sequenced in a study of blood T cells in healthy people across ages. A sample-barcoded 5' primer and a J-beta primer mix were used in a second PCR of about 7 to 11 cycles. TCRdb called the 5' RACE reads again in MiXCR, with one record for every CDR3 protein. The data contain 1.5 million to 2 million distinct CDR3 sequences, 30% to 40% of them singletons. Sequencing input: blood. The receptors here all came from a human donor in good health.

This clonotype was counted between two and nine times. The chain uses TRBV6-2 or TRBV6-3 and TRBJ2-5; 8 bases are shared with TRBD1. CDR1 is MNHEY and CDR2 is SVGEGT in the germline V gene. The trim removed 0 bases at V and 2 bases at J, leaving 5 bases unmatched. CDR3 length equals 16 residues. CDR3 sequence (DNA): TGTGCCAGCAGTTACTCTCAGGGGGCGCTTCAAGAGACCCAGTACTTC. It encodes CASSYSQGALQETQYF.

The chain employs TRBV7-9 and TRBJ1-6, with 8 bases matching TRBD1. After removal of 5 bases from V and 7 bases from J, the junction contained 4 bases not matched to a gene. Germline V gene data show CDR1 as SEHNR and CDR2 as FQNEAQ (reference sequence). The CDR3 consists of 14 residues. Written as DNA, the CDR3 is TGTGCCAGCAGCACCCGGACAGGGAATTCACCCCTCCACTTT. As protein: CASSTRTGNSPLHF.

This clonotype was seen only a few times. V usage is TRBV9 and J usage is TRBJ1-2, with 8 bases that match TRBD1. The CDR3 totals 15 residues. Germline lookup yields CDR1 SGDLS and CDR2 YYNGEE. V shed 0 bases, J shed 4 bases, and the junction held 5 bases outside the gene matches. As DNA, the CDR3 is TGTGCCAGCAGCGTAGGTACAGGGGGGGCCTATGGCTACACCTTC. Protein sequence: CASSVGTGGAYGYTF.

The genes are TRBV12-3 or TRBV12-4 and TRBJ1-6, with 7 bases matching TRBD1. Trimming at V came to 6 bases and at J to 6 bases, leaving 8 bases not matched to a gene. The CDR3 runs to 15 residues. CDR3 in amino acids: CASRPSQGGNSPLHF. The CDR3 bases are TGTGCCAGCAGACCATCCCAGGGGGGTAATTCACCCCTCCACTTT.

In this sample, this clonotype turned up a few times. The V call is TRBV4-2, the J call TRBJ2-5; D call uncertain. V dropped 5 bases and J dropped 1 base, with 14 bases sitting between them. This CDR3 region has 15 residues. Germline assignment: CDR1 LGHNA and CDR2 YNFKEQ. The CDR3 loop is CASSALRGSQETQYF. The DNA for the CDR3 is TGTGCCAGCAGCGCCCTTCGAGGCTCCCAAGAGACCCAGTACTTC.

The CDR3 loop reads CAISARGREETQYF. DNA for the CDR3: TGTGCCATCAGTGCCAGGGGGCGAGAGGAGACCCAGTACTTC. V and J are TRBV10-3 and TRBJ2-5, with 8 positions matching TRBD1. V dropped 4 bases and J dropped 5; count of bases not matched to a gene: 6. Germline V gene sequence: CDR1 ENHRY, CDR2 SYGVKD. This CDR3 contains 14 residues.

This clonotype has just a few counts. The chain employs TRBV20-1 and TRBJ1-2, with D maybe TRBD1 (6 bases). CDR3 length: 12 amino acids. Germline V gene data show CDR1 as DFQATT and CDR2 as SNEGSKA (reference sequence). Trimming took 6 bases from V and 7 from J, leaving 15 bases between them. The CDR3 loop is CSATTPQGGYTF. CDR3 in DNA: TGCAGTGCGACCACTCCACAGGGTGGCTACACCTTC.

CDR3 nucleotide sequence: TGTGCTAGTGGTTTGTCCGGGGGCCGTAATCAGCCCCAGCATTTT. Residues: CASGLSGGRNQPQHF. This chain links TRBV12-5 with TRBJ1-5, with a possible D match to TRBD1 (6 bases). The CDR3 loop spans 15 amino acids. Germline V CDR1 and CDR2: LGHNT, FRNRAP. Trimming removed 2 bases at V and 4 bases at J, with 12 bases between.

The chain links TRBV6-5 to TRBJ2-4; D uncertain. The DNA matches TRBJ2-7 better at its end, which makes the J call doubtful. Germline CDR1 MNHEY, CDR2 SVGAGI. The CDR3 is 11 residues long. The CDR3 nucleotides read TGTGCCAGCAGTAATATGTACGAGCAGTACTTC. Its translation: CASSNMYEQYF.

This clonotype occurred a few times. This chain joins TRBV20-1 and TRBJ2-7, with D perhaps given as TRBD1 or TRBD2 (5 bases each). The germline gives CDR1 DFQATT, CDR2 SNEGSKA (reference sequence). V dropped 7 bases and J dropped 0 bases, with 13 bases sitting between them. The CDR3 sequence is 13 residues long. CDR3 DNA sequence: TGCAGTGAAAGCAGGGACCTCTCCTACGAGCAGTACTTC. It yields the protein CSESRDLSYEQYF.

J is TRBJ2-3 and V is TRBV28, with TRBD1 matching 7 bases. The germline V gene encodes CDR1 MDHEN and CDR2 SYDVKM. CDR3 size: 15 residues. J was trimmed by 1 base and V by 5 bases; bases with no gene match: 6. The CDR3 protein is CASSPTGFGTDTQYF. Here the CDR3 DNA reads TGTGCCAGCAGTCCGACAGGGTTCGGCACAGATACGCAGTATTTT.

This clonotype has only a few counts. The chain recombines TRBV6-6 with TRBJ1-1, with a weak D call TRBD1 (5 bases). The CDR3 extends over 14 amino acids. Between the trimmed V and J ends, which lost 6 bases and 0 bases, there was a span of 11 bases. Per the germline V gene, CDR1 is MNHNY and CDR2 is SVGAGI (reference sequence). The CDR3 here is CASRKGTVNTEAFF. DNA for the CDR3: TGTGCCAGCAGGAAAGGGACGGTGAACACTGAAGCTTTCTTT.

The chain employs TRBV4-3 and TRBJ2-1, with D unresolved. The length of the CDR3 is 14 residues. Germline V lookup: CDR1 LGHNA, CDR2 YSLEER. Trimming took off 1 base at V and 6 bases at J, with 10 bases between the two ends. The CDR3 loop is CASSQALNPNEQFF. The CDR3 bases are TGCGCCAGCAGCCAAGCCCTCAACCCCAATGAGCAGTTCTTC.

The V and J genes are TRBV12-5 and TRBJ2-5; 12 positions match TRBD2. After removal of 5 bases from V and 5 bases from J, the junction contained 12 bases not matched to a gene. This CDR3 comprises 17 residues. Germline V CDR1 and CDR2: LGHNT, FRNRAP. This chain's CDR3 is CASGPLPTSGGEETQYF. CDR3 nucleotide sequence: TGTGCTAGTGGTCCTCTCCCGACTAGCGGGGGTGAGGAGACCCAGTACTTC.

The chain joins TRBV7-2 to TRBJ2-6, with D possibly being TRBD2 (5 bases). Trimming stripped 4 bases from V and 0 bases from J, with 13 bases between. The CDR3 loop spans 17 amino acids. Germline CDR1 is SGHTA and CDR2 is FQGNSA. The CDR3 bases are TGTGCCAGCAGCTCCGGAGGCCCTGGCTCTGGGGCCAACGTCCTGACTTTC. It codes for CASSSGGPGSGANVLTF.